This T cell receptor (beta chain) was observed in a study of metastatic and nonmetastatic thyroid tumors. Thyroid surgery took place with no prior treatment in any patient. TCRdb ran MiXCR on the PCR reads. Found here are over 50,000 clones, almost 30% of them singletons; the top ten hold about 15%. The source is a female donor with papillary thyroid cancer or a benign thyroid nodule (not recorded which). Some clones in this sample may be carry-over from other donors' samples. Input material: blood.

The CDR3 coding sequence is TGTGCCAGCAGAATCCAGGGGAGCAATTCACCCCTCCACTTT. This sequence encodes CASRIQGSNSPLHF. The rearrangement joins TRBV28 to TRBJ1-6; D might be TRBD1 (6 bases). The CDR3 spans 14 residues. CDR1 is MDHEN, CDR2 SYDVKM, per germline. V gave up 6 bases and J gave up 7 bases, with 13 bases separating them. The entire variable domain, with the rest obtained from reference TRBV28 and TRBJ1-6, is as follows: DVKVTQSSRYLVKRTGEKVFLECVQDMDHENMFWYRQDPGLGLRLIYFSYDVKMKEKGDIPEGYSVSREKKERFSLILESASTNQTSMYLCASRIQGSNSPLHFGNGTRLTVT.